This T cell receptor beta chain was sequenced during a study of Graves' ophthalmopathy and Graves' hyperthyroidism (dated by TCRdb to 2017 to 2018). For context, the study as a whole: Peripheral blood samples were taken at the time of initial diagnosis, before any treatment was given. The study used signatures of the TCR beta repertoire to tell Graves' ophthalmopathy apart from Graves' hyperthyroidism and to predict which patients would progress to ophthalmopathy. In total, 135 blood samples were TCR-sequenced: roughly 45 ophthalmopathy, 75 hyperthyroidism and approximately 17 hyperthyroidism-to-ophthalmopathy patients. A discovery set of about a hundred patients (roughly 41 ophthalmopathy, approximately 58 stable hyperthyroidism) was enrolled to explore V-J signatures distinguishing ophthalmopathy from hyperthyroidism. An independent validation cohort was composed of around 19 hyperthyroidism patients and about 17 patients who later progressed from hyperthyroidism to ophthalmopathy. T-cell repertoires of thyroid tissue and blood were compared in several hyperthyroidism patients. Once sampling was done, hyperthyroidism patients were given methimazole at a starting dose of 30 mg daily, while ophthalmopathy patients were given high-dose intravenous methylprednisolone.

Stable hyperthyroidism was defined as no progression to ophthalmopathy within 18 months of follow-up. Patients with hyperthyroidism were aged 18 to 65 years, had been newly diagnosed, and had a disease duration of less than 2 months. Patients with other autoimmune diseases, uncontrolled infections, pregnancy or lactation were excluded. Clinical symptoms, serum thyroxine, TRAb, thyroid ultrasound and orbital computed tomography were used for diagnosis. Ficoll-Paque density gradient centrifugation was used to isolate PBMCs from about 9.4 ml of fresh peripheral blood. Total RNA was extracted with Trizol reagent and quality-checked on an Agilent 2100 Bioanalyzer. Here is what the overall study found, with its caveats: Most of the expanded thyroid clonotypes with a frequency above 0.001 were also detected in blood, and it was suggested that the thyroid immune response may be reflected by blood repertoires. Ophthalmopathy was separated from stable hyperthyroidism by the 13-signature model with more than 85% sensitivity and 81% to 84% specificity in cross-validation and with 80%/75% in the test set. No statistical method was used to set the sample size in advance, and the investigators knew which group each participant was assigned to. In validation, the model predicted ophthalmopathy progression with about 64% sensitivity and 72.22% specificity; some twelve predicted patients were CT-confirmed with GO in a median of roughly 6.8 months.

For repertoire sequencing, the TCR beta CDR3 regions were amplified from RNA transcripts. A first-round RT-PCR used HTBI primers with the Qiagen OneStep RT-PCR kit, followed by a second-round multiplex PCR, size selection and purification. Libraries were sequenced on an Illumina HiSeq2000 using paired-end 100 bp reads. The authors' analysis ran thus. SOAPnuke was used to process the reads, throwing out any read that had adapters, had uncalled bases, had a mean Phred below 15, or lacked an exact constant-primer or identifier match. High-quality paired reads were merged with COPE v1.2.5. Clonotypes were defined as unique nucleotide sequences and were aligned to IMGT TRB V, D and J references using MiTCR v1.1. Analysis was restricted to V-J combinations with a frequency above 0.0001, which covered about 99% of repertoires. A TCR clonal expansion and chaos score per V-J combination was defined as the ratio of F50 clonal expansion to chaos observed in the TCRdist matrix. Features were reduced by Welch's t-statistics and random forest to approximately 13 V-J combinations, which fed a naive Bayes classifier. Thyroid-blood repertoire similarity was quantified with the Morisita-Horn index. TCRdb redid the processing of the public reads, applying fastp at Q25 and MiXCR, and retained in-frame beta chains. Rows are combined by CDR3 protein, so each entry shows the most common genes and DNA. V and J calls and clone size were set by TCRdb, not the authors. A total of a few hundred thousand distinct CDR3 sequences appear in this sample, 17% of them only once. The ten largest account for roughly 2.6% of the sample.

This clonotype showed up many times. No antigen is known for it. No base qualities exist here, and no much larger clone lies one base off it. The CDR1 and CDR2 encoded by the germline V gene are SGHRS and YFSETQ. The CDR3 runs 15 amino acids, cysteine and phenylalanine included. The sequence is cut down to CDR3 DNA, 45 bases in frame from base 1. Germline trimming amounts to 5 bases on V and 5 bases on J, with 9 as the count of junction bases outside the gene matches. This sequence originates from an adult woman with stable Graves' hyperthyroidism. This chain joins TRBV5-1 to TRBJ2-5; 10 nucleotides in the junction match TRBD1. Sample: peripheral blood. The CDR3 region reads CASRLTGGARETQYF. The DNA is TGCGCCAGCAGACTGACAGGGGGCGCGCGGGAGACCCAGTACTTC.